This entry describes one T cell receptor (beta chain). What it recognizes is unknown. Reverse transcription of roughly 0.45 to 1 ug RNA was carried out with random hexamers. The method of amplification for TCR beta CDR3 was immunoSEQ multiplex PCR, covering 54 Vbeta and 13 Jbeta. In TCRdb, the immunoSEQ multiplex PCR reads were re-called with MiXCR into one record per CDR3 protein. Of 130,000 to 150,000 distinct CDR3 sequences listed, 90% to 97% are singletons. This record belongs to a study of CD8 T cells in Susac syndrome. From blood CD8+ and CD4+ T cells, TCR beta sequences were generated. The TEMRA cells underwent FACS enrichment, while the CD8+ and CD4+ T cells underwent negative isolation. Trimming took off 3 bases at V and 6 bases at J, with 12 bases between the two ends. This CDR3 has 13 amino acids. Looked up from germline, CDR1 is SGHTA and CDR2 is FQGTGA. Regarding the study as a whole: No clonal expansion appeared among CD4+ T cells in Susac patients.

This clonotype was sampled from a human donor with Susac syndrome. Sequenced sample: CD4+ T cells from PBMCs. The chain links TRBV7-3 to TRBJ2-7; a weak D match, TRBD2 (5 bases). CDR3 in DNA: TGTGCCAGCAGCTTCGACGCAGCGGCCGAGCAGTACTTC. It specifies CASSFDAAAEQYF.